The 7 T cell receptor beta chains below come from one sample, sequenced in a study of blood T cell repertoires in COVID-19. Sequencing was performed with immunoSEQ multiplex PCR; in TCRdb, only in-frame clones are kept and a portion is missing. The sample has under 300,000 clones, around 80% seen once. The material sequenced was peripheral blood. Source of these receptors: a woman aged 18-35 years with acute or convalescent COVID-19.

The CDR3, as DNA: TGTGCCAGCAGACAGACAGGTCCCTACGAGCAGTACTTC. It codes for CASRQTGPYEQYF. V is TRBV2 and J is TRBJ2-7, with D possibly matching TRBD1 (6 bases). The CDR3 sequence is 13 residues long. V shed 6 bases and J shed 2 bases, with 11 bases lying between them. CDR1 and CDR2 from the germline V gene are SNHLY and FYNNEI.

V gene TRBV19 combines with J gene TRBJ1-3; TRBD1 matches at 7 bases. The CDR3 extends over 16 amino acids. J was trimmed by 0 bases and V by 6 bases; bases with no gene match: 8. The germline V gene encodes CDR1 LNHDA and CDR2 SQIVND (reference sequence). The CDR3 nucleotides are TGTGCCAGTAGCCAGGGACAGCTGAGCTCTGGAAACACCATATATTTT. Residues: CASSQGQLSSGNTIYF. Full variable domain (outside the CDR3, taken from reference TRBV19 and TRBJ1-3): DGGITQSPKYLFRKEGQNVTLSCEQNLNHDAMYWYRQDPGQGLRLIYYSQIVNDFQKGDIAEGYSVSREKKESFPLTVTSAQKNPTAFYLCASSQGQLSSGNTIYFGEGSWLTVV.

The rearrangement links TRBV10-3 to TRBJ1-1, with TRBD1 matching 7 bases. The length of the CDR3 is 15 residues. The germline V gene has CDR1 ENHRY and CDR2 SYGVKD. Trimming removed 3 bases from V and 4 bases from J; junction bases left unmatched: 8. This chain's CDR3 is CAISDPGQLFTEAFF. The CDR3 bases are TGTGCCATCAGTGACCCGGGACAGCTTTTCACTGAAGCTTTCTTT.

The V and J genes are TRBV19 and TRBJ1-2; 9 bases match TRBD1. V trimming: 8 bases; J trimming: 8 bases; junction bases outside the gene matches: 9. The CDR3 has 13 residues. Germline V CDR1 and CDR2: LNHDA, SQIVND (reference sequence). CDR3 nucleotides: TGTGCCAGTGGCCCCTCGACAGGGGGAGGCTACACCTTC. This encodes CASGPSTGGGYTF.

This chain joins TRBV19 and TRBJ1-1; no clear D gene. V shed 2 bases and J shed 3 bases, with 10 bases lying between them. Germline V gene data show CDR1 as LNHDA and CDR2 as SQIVND (reference sequence). The CDR3 is 14 amino acids. The CDR3 nucleotides are TGTGCCAGTAGTATACAGATTGTTGACACTGAAGCTTTCTTT. Protein sequence: CASSIQIVDTEAFF. Full variable domain (rest looked up from reference TRBV19 and TRBJ1-1): DGGITQSPKYLFRKEGQNVTLSCEQNLNHDAMYWYRQDPGQGLRLIYYSQIVNDFQKGDIAEGYSVSREKKESFPLTVTSAQKNPTAFYLCASSIQIVDTEAFFGQGTRLTVV.

The chain links TRBV9 to TRBJ1-1, with D perhaps matching TRBD1 (6 bases). The CDR3 is 15 residues long. Looked up from germline, CDR1 is SGDLS and CDR2 is YYNGEE. Trimming shortened V by 4 bases and J by 1 base, and 14 bases separated the two germline ends. CDR3 loop: CASSPESQGNTEAFF. The DNA of the CDR3 is TGTGCCAGCAGCCCCGAGTCACAGGGGAACACTGAAGCTTTCTTT. The full variable domain, rest sourced from reference TRBV9 and TRBJ1-1, is DSGVTQTPKHLITATGQRVTLRCSPRSGDLSVYWYQQSLDQGLQFLIQYYNGEERAKGNILERFSAQQFPDLHSELNLSSLELGDSALYFCASSPESQGNTEAFFGQGTRLTVV.

The gene calls are TRBV2 and TRBJ2-5; TRBD2 aligns across 13 bases. V was clipped by 7 bases and J by 2 bases; unmatched bases: 4. Germline V lookup: CDR1 SNHLY, CDR2 FYNNEI. This CDR3 comprises 15 residues. The CDR3 nucleotides read TGTGCCAGCACCAGACTAGCGGGAGGTCAAGAGACCCAGTACTTC. As protein: CASTRLAGGQETQYF. Using reference TRBV2 and TRBJ2-5 for the parts outside the CDR3, the full variable domain is EPEVTQTPSHQVTQMGQEVILRCVPISNHLYFYWYRQILGQKVEFLVSFYNNEISEKSEIFDDQFSVERPDGSNFTLKIRSTKLEDSAMYFCASTRLAGGQETQYFGPGTRLLVL.